The T cell receptor (beta chain) under discussion was sequenced for a study of T-cell memory formation after mild COVID-19. Across the whole study: In these data, TCR clusters were largely donor specific.

Sample barcodes and UMIs were carried by the TCR alpha and TCR beta cDNA libraries that 5'RACE generated with constant-segment primers. TCRdb re-called the 5' RACE reads with MiXCR, one entry per CDR3 protein. The data hold about 350,000 distinct CDR3 sequences, with around 15% observed a single time. Study results and caveats: Within pre-infection memory, some responding clones were found, suggesting cross-reactive memory joined. Clones contracting across day 15 to 85 had a balanced CD4/CD8 profile; later expanding clones leaned CD4+.

This clonotype was recorded many times. Its cognate antigen is unknown. The receptor's source is a man aged 18 to 29 who had mild COVID-19 (a few samples of this study predate the infection). Cell type and time point are not known. Sequenced material: PBMCs or a T cell subset sorted from them (not recorded which).

DNA for the CDR3: TGTGCCAGCACCTATTGGGGGTCTGGGGCCAACGTCCTGACTTTC. Translation: CASTYWGSGANVLTF. The chain employs TRBV7-2 and TRBJ2-6; D might be TRBD1 or TRBD2, each matching 5 bases. Looked up from germline, CDR1 is SGHTA and CDR2 is FQGNSA. CDR3 size: 15 residues. V was cut by 7 bases and J by 1 base, with 11 bases left in between.